This record looks at one T cell receptor (beta chain) sequence and its context. The antigen is undetermined. These data belong to a study of T cell responses to AZD1222 COVID-19 vaccine. Findings of the study overall: Only six people who got AZD1222 tested seropositive at baseline. In a largely white British group with more females than males, clonal diversity was possibly underestimated.

Here immunoSEQ multiplex PCR was the method, and the copy in TCRdb shows in-frame clones only, minus some. The data show about 150,000 clones, with 80% to 90% seen just once and roughly 7.3% held by the top ten. The specimen was peripheral blood, collected on day 0 of AZD1222 vaccination. The sequence came from an adult in good health.

CDR3 coding DNA: TGTGCCATCAGTGATCGGAATACAGGGAGTGAAGCTTTCTTT. It is translated as CAISDRNTGSEAFF. The V gene is TRBV10-3, the J gene TRBJ1-1; tentative D call: TRBD1 (6 bases). The germline CDR1 and CDR2 sequences are ENHRY and SYGVKD. Deletions cut 3 bases from V and 7 bases from J, with 15 bases between. CDR3 length: 14 residues.